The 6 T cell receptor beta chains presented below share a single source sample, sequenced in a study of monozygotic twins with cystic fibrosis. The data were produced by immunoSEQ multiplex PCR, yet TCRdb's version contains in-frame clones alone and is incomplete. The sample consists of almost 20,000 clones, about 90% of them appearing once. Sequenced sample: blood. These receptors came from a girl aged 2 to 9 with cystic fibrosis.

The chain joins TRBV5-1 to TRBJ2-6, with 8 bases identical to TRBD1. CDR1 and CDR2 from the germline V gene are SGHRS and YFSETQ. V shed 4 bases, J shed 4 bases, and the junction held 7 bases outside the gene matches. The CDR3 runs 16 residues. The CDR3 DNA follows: TGCGCCAGCAGCCCCGGACAGGGATCCGGGGCCAACGTCCTGACTTTC. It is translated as CASSPGQGSGANVLTF.

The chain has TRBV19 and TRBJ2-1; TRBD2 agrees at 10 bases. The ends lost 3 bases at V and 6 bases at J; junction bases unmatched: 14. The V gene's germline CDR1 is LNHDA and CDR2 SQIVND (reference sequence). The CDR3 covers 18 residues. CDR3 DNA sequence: TGTGCCAGTAGTATGCGGCTAGCGGGGGAGCTGTTCCGCAATGAGCAGTTCTTC. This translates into CASSMRLAGELFRNEQFF.

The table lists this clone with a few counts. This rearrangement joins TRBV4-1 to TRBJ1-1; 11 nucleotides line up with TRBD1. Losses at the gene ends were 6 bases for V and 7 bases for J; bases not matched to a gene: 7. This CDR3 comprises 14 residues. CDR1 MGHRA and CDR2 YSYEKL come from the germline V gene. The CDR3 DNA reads TGCGCCAGCAGGCCAGGGACAGGGGGTAGTGAAGCTTTCTTT. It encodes CASRPGTGGSEAFF.

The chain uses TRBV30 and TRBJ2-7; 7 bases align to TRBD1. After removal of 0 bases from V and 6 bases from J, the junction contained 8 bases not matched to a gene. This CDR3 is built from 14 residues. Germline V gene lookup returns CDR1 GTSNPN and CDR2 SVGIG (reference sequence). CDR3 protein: CAWSVQGSLGEQYF. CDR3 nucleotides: TGTGCCTGGAGTGTACAGGGGTCCCTCGGCGAGCAGTACTTC.

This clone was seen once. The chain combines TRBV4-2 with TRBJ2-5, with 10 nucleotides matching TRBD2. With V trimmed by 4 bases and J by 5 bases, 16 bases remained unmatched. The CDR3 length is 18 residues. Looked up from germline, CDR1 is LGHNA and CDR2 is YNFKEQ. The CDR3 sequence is CASSRPSDLAGDVETQYF. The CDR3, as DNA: TGTGCCAGCAGCCGACCAAGTGATCTAGCGGGAGATGTGGAGACCCAGTACTTC.

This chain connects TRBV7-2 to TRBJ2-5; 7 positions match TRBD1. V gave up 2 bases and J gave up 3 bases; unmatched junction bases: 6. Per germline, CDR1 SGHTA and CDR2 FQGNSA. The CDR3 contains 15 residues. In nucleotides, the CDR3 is TGTGCCAGCAGCTTAATATCAGGGGGTGAAGAGACCCAGTACTTC. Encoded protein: CASSLISGGEETQYF.